This is a list of T cell receptor beta chains from one sample in a study of shared clonotypes between healthy human individuals. Repertoires were generated with immunoSEQ multiplex PCR, while TCRdb's copy carries only in-frame clones and drops some. The profile shows approximately 1,000,000 clones, 60% to 85% of them singletons. The specimen was memory CD4+ T cells from PBMCs. Every receptor here comes from a young man in good health. Some clones in this sample may be carry-over from other donors' samples. Both conserved end residues are part of each CDR3. D genes are given only for firm matches. Clone size, where shown, is once, few, many, or a class for clones that have expanded.

>14|.|.|TRBJ2-5|TRBV18
TGTGCCAGCTCACCAGTGGGGGCCGGGGAGACCCAGTACTTC
CASSPVGAGETQYF
>17|.|.|TRBJ2-3|TRBV25-1
TGTGCCAGCAGTGACTCGAGATCTTCCCCCGGCACAGATACGCAGTATTTT
CASSDSRSSPGTDTQYF
>11|.|.|TRBJ2-1|TRBV7-2
TGTGCCAGCAGAAGGGACCTGGAGCAGTTCTTC
CASRRDLEQFF
>14|.|.|TRBJ2-1|TRBV5-5
TGTGCCAGCAGCTTGGTCGGATCCTACAATGAGCAGTTCTTC
CASSLVGSYNEQFF
>12|few|.|TRBJ2-2|TRBV2
TGTGCCAGCAGTGGGGACACCGGGGAGCTGTTTTTT
CASSGDTGELFF
>13|.|TRBD2|TRBJ2-3|TRBV28
TGTGCCACCATCGGACTAGCCGGAGATACGCAGTATTTT
CATIGLAGDTQYF
>13|.|.|TRBJ1-2|TRBV6-1
TGTGCCAGCAGTGTTGGGGACACCTATGGCTACACCTTC
CASSVGDTYGYTF
>12|.|.|TRBJ2-5|TRBV6-1
TGTGCCAGCTCTCCCCCCCCAGGGACCCAGTACTTC
CASSPPPGTQYF
>15|.|TRBD2|TRBJ2-7|TRBV6-5
TGTGCCAGCAGCCCGACTAGCGGGATAACCTACGAGCAGTACTTC
CASSPTSGITYEQYF
>16|.|TRBD2|TRBJ2-1|TRBV5-4
TGTGCCAGCAGCTCCCTCAAGCGGGAGGGCGACAATGAGCAGTTCTTC
CASSSLKREGDNEQFF
>14|.|.|TRBJ2-7|TRBV6-6
TGTGCCAGCAGTTACCTTACAGGGACCTACGAGCAGTACTTC
CASSYLTGTYEQYF
>17|.|.|TRBJ2-3|TRBV28
TGTGCCAGCAGTTTAGTACACAGGGTTTGGAAGACAGATACGCAGTATTTT
CASSLVHRVWKTDTQYF
>13|.|TRBD2|TRBJ2-7|TRBV6-1
TGTGCCAGCACTGCGGGGGGAAGGAGCGAGCAGTACTTC
CASTAGGRSEQYF
>14|.|.|TRBJ1-5|TRBV28
TGTGCCAGCAGTCTTACAGGGTATCCTCAGCCCCAGCATTTT
CASSLTGYPQPQHF
>15|.|TRBD2|TRBJ2-7|TRBV28
TGTGCCAGCAGTTTGGGTAGCGGGAGAAGATACGAGCAGTACTTC
CASSLGSGRRYEQYF
>15|.|.|TRBJ1-4|TRBV19
TGTGCCAGTAGTGGCCGGGGCGCGGACTATGAAAAACTGTTTTTT
CASSGRGADYEKLFF
>14|.|.|TRBJ2-3|TRBV29-1
TGCAGCGTTGTACAGGGTACTACTACAGATACGCAGTATTTT
CSVVQGTTTDTQYF
>15|.|TRBD1|TRBJ2-7|TRBV7-8
TGTGCCAGCAGCCCTAGCCCGGACAGGACCTACGAGCAGTACTTC
CASSPSPDRTYEQYF
>16|.|TRBD1|TRBJ1-5|TRBV7-9
TGTGCCAGCAGCTTATCGCAGGGGGGGAACAATCAGCCCCAGCATTTT
CASSLSQGGNNQPQHF
>15|.|TRBD2|TRBJ2-1|TRBV5-1
TGCGCCAGCAGCTTGATAGCGGGAGTAGAGAATGAGCAGTTCTTC
CASSLIAGVENEQFF
>14|.|.|TRBJ2-4|TRBV19
TGTGCCAGTGGGAGACAAGCTGCCAAAAACATTCAGTACTTC
CASGRQAAKNIQYF
>13|.|.|TRBJ1-2|TRBV5-1
TGCGCCAGCAGCTTGGGACCCAGCTATGGCTACACCTTC
CASSLGPSYGYTF
>13|.|.|TRBJ2-1|TRBV9
TGTGCCAGCAGCGTCAGGGCCGACAATGAGCAGTTCTTC
CASSVRADNEQFF
>18|once|.|TRBJ1-4|TRBV4-3
TGCGCCAGCAGCCAAGATGGGGCAGGTCGCGCAACTAATGAAAAACTGTTTTTT
CASSQDGAGRATNEKLFF
>16|many|.|TRBJ1-3|TRBV15
TGTGCCACCAGCAGAGACGCCCGGGGTACTGGAAACACCATATATTTT
CATSRDARGTGNTIYF
>12|once|.|TRBJ2-3|TRBV30
TGTGCCTTGACACCTAGCACAGATACGCAGTATTTT
CALTPSTDTQYF
>15|.|TRBD2|TRBJ2-2|TRBV5-4
TGTGCCAGCAGCCTCGGACTAGAAAGAACCGGGGAGCTGTTTTTT
CASSLGLERTGELFF
>14|.|.|TRBJ2-2|TRBV7-9
TGTGCCAGCAATCTCGGACGGAACACCGGGGAGCTGTTTTTT
CASNLGRNTGELFF
>17|.|TRBD2|TRBJ2-7|TRBV6-4
TGTGCCAGCAGTGACTCTAGGCGGGGGTTGTTTACCTACGAGCAGTACTTC
CASSDSRRGLFTYEQYF
>12|.|.|TRBJ2-7|TRBV28
TGTGCCAGTACCTCCATGAGCTACGAGCAGTACTTC
CASTSMSYEQYF
>13|.|.|TRBJ2-7|TRBV28
TGTGCCAGCACCAAAGGACCGGCCTACGAGCAGTACTTC
CASTKGPAYEQYF
>14|.|.|TRBJ1-1|TRBV5-5
TGTGCCAGCAGCTTGGAAGTGTTGGGAGGGACAGCTTTCTTT
CASSLEVLGGTAFF
>15|.|TRBD2|TRBJ2-1|TRBV4-2
TGTGCCAGCAGCCAAGCTAGCGGGAACCTCAATGAGCAGTTCTTC
CASSQASGNLNEQFF
>15|.|.|TRBJ1-5|TRBV28
TGTGCCAGCAGGTCCGGGACACTTAGCAATCAGCCCCAGCATTTT
CASRSGTLSNQPQHF
>13|.|.|TRBJ2-2|TRBV6-1
TGTGCCAGCAGTGGGGAGATGGGCGGGGAGCTGTTTTTT
CASSGEMGGELFF
>13|.|.|TRBJ2-1|TRBV6-5
TGTGCCAGCAGTTACCAGGGAACGGATGAGCAGTTCTTC
CASSYQGTDEQFF
>14|.|TRBD1|TRBJ1-2|TRBV27
TGTGCCAGCAGTTGGGGACAGGCCAACTATGGCTACACCTTC
CASSWGQANYGYTF
>16|.|TRBD1|TRBJ2-3|TRBV12-5
TGTGCTAGTGGCTCCGGGACAGGGGTCAGCACAGATACGCAGTATTTT
CASGSGTGVSTDTQYF
>15|.|.|TRBJ2-7|TRBV4-3
TGCGCCAGCAGCCAAGCAGTAAGGGAGACCTACGAGCAGTACTTC
CASSQAVRETYEQYF
>14|.|.|TRBJ2-1|TRBV7-6
TGTGCCAGCAGCTTAGCTTTGTTCTACAATGAGCAGTTCTTC
CASSLALFYNEQFF